This T cell receptor beta chain was sequenced for a study of T cell responses to AZD1222 COVID-19 vaccine. TCRdb's table, derived via immunoSEQ multiplex PCR, lists solely in-frame clones and lacks some. This table has approximately 150,000 clones, roughly 90% appearing once. Study results and caveats: Baseline antibody screening turned up just a handful of seropositive AZD1222 recipients.

CDR1 and CDR2 from the germline V gene are SGDLS and YYNGEE. With 4 bases clipped from V and 0 bases from J, the junction kept 13 bases outside the gene matches. The CDR3 consists of 18 residues. A word on this clone: The antigen is not known.

Source: peripheral blood, taken on day 0 of AZD1222 vaccination. The sequence came from an adult in good health. The chain is built from TRBV9 and TRBJ2-1; TRBD2 matches at 7 bases. The CDR3 sequence: CASSPREAGFLSYNEQFF. CDR3 DNA: TGTGCCAGCAGCCCTCGGGAAGCGGGGTTCCTCTCCTACAATGAGCAGTTCTTC.